The clone carrying this T cell receptor beta chain was picked up a small number of times. Its antigen is not known. The record originates from a study of OX40 agonist ivuxolimab in advanced cancers. Across the study: There were three patients with partial responses, one having hepatocellular carcinoma and two cutaneous melanoma.

Germline assignment: CDR1 SGHDT and CDR2 YYEEEE. V dropped 4 bases and J dropped 0 bases, with 14 bases sitting between them. The CDR3 extends over 15 amino acids. Study-wide results and caveats: The expanded peripheral T cells' antigen specificity was not determined. Average numbers of expanded clones were greater in CD8+ T cells than in CD4+.

Sequencing used immunoSEQ multiplex PCR; TCRdb keeps in-frame clones, though not all of them. The table shows tens of thousands of clones, with around 91% occurring only once. The rearrangement uses TRBV5-6 and TRBJ2-7; D could derive from TRBD1 or TRBD2 (6 bases each). The sequence came from an adult with an advanced solid tumor such as melanoma, head and neck, liver or kidney cancer. This sample comprised CD4+ or CD8+ T cells sorted from blood, obtained in a trial of the OX40 agonist ivuxolimab. The CDR3 DNA follows: TGTGCCAGCAGCGGAGGGGACACTAGCTCCTACGAGCAGTACTTC. It translates to CASSGGDTSSYEQYF.